Following are 5 T cell receptor beta chains from one sample sequenced in a study of T cells in Graves' hyperthyroidism and ophthalmopathy. Template material for amplifying TCR beta CDR3 regions consisted of RNA transcripts. Carried out on the TCR CDR3, a first-round RT-PCR used the HTBI primer set. MiXCR, applied by TCRdb to the multiplex PCR reads, yields one record per CDR3 protein. This sample carries about 180,000 distinct CDR3 sequences, approximately 17% of them seen once, and the ten largest clones take approximately 28%. The sample consisted of blood. These receptors were taken from a woman between 50 and 59 years old with Graves' hyperthyroidism.

The chain couples TRBV6-1 to TRBJ2-7; 7 bases are shared with TRBD1. Trimming removed 9 bases from V and 0 bases from J; junction bases left unmatched: 8. The CDR3 spans 14 residues. Germline V gives CDR1 MNHNS, CDR2 SASEGT. This CDR3 reads CASSRTGSSYEQYF. The CDR3 DNA reads TGTGCCAGTTCACGGACAGGTTCCTCCTACGAGCAGTACTTC.

The chain is built from TRBV5-5 and TRBJ1-2, with 7 bases matching TRBD1. J was trimmed by 3 bases and V by 4 bases; bases with no gene match: 9. The CDR3 is made up of 15 amino acids. Germline V CDR1 and CDR2: SGHKS, YYEKEE (reference sequence). CDR3 in amino acids: CASSATGSNYYGYTF. The DNA of the CDR3 is TGTGCCAGCAGCGCGACAGGGAGCAACTACTATGGCTACACCTTC. The whole variable domain, remainder taken from reference TRBV5-5 and TRBJ1-2, is DAGVTQSPTHLIKTRGQQVTLRCSPISGHKSVSWYQQVLGQGPQFIFQYYEKEERGRGNFPDRFSARQFPNYSSELNVNALLLGDSALYLCASSATGSNYYGYTFGSGTRLTVV.

This chain uses TRBV29-1 with TRBJ2-3; TRBD2 aligns across 7 bases. This CDR3 comprises 11 residues. Trimming cost V 7 bases and J 5 bases; bases outside gene matches: 3. Per the germline V gene, CDR1 is SQVTM and CDR2 is ANQGSEA. The CDR3 spells CSGGRGDTQYF. The CDR3 DNA is TGCAGCGGGGGGAGGGGAGATACGCAGTATTTT.

This clonotype was seen a handful of times. No conserved phenylalanine or tryptophan is present at the end of the CDR3, so a read error is the likely explanation. The chain has TRBV11-3 and TRBJ1-1; D remains unclear. The V end was cut by 5 bases, the J end by 0 bases, with 7 bases between. Germline V gives CDR1 SGHNT, CDR2 YENEEA. The CDR3 loop spans 13 amino acids. The CDR3 bases are TGTGCCAGCAGCCGGGGAATGAACACTGAAGCTTTCCTT. It translates to CASSRGMNTEAFL.

The rearrangement uses TRBV5-4 and TRBJ2-3; a possible D gene is TRBD1 (5 bases). Germline CDR1 reads SGHNT; CDR2 reads YYREEE (reference sequence). There are 14 residues in the CDR3. Deletions cut 2 bases from V and 14 bases from J, with 21 bases between. CDR3 residues: CASSFAAGYTGVYF. CDR3 nucleotide sequence: TGTGCCAGCAGCTTCGCGGCAGGATATACAGGCGTGTATTTT.